These T cell receptor beta chains were read from a single sample in a study of T cells after yellow fever vaccination. TCRdb recomputed calls from the 5' RACE reads with MiXCR, one row per CDR3 protein. There are a few hundred thousand distinct CDR3 sequences in the sample; approximately 3.9% occur only once, and roughly a quarter lies in the top ten. The sequenced sample was PBMCs, obtained 5 days after the yellow fever booster vaccination. The source is a man aged 18 to 29 who received the YFV17D yellow fever vaccine. Each CDR3 is given with its conserved first and last residue.

J gene	CDR3 length	V gene	CDR3 protein
TRBJ2-3	19	TRBV5-1	CASSSRDGVKRGLTDTQYF
TRBJ1-2	15	TRBV28	CASSIGRQRGKGYTF
TRBJ2-1	15	TRBV24-1	CATSDTMGVANEQFF
TRBJ1-1	14	TRBV27	CASSGYRGLTEAFF
TRBJ2-5	16	TRBV5-1	CASSLEKQGSQETQYF
TRBJ1-6	15	TRBV20-1	CSAHDWSSYNSPLHF
TRBJ1-5	12	TRBV2	CASSDGYQPQHF
TRBJ2-1	15	TRBV5-1	CASSVGPGGYNEQFF
TRBJ1-6	15	TRBV7-6	CASSLGGQGGLPLHF
TRBJ2-7	15	TRBV7-2	CASRLSRSSSYEQYF
TRBJ1-1	16	TRBV6-5	CASSWSGQGAPTEAFF
TRBJ1-1	12	TRBV29-1	CSVRAWNTEAFF
TRBJ2-7	12	TRBV5-1	CASSLLLGEQYF
TRBJ1-2	17	TRBV5-1	CASSSTGGFTGDYGYTF
TRBJ1-6	15	TRBV30	CAWSVPETDNSPLHF
TRBJ2-3	18	TRBV4-3	CASSQDWSSGGWVDTQYF
TRBJ1-2	14	TRBV4-3	CASSERTAPRGYTF
TRBJ2-5	17	TRBV3-1	CASSRSGVERVQETQYF
TRBJ1-2	15	TRBV9	CASSTSQALLGGYTF
TRBJ1-2	18	TRBV4-1	CASSQVVSPRAANYGYTF
TRBJ2-7	15	TRBV12-3/TRBV12-4	CASSRVIQGGYEQYF
TRBJ1-2	14	TRBV15	CATSRESEVYGYTF
TRBJ1-1	16	TRBV18	CASDPGQGVMGTEAFF
TRBJ2-7	14	TRBV9	CASSVEGRGGEQYF
TRBJ2-5	14	TRBV29-1	CSVVTGAYQETQYF
TRBJ2-3	16	TRBV23-1	CASSPHGGPLTDTQYF
TRBJ2-3	14	TRBV7-2	CASSLVGGADTQYF
TRBJ2-4	15	TRBV5-5	CASSGDRARGNIQYF